This TCR beta chain comes out of a study of Graves' ophthalmopathy and Graves' hyperthyroidism. J gave up 5 bases and V 2 bases, and 14 bases lay outside the gene matches. The CDR3 spans 18 residues. CDR1 and CDR2 from the germline V gene are MDHEN and SYDVKM. This clonotype appeared many times. TCR beta CDR3 amplification used RNA transcripts. First-round RT-PCR with HTBI primers preceded a second-round multiplex PCR. TCRdb redid the calling of the multiplex PCR reads with MiXCR, one entry per CDR3 protein. The sample shows hundreds of thousands of distinct CDR3 sequences, around 20% of them seen only once.

This TCR came from a woman aged 18-29 years with stable Graves' hyperthyroidism. The genes are TRBV28 and TRBJ2-5, with 10 bases identical to TRBD1. The sample taken for sequencing was peripheral blood. The CDR3 is CASSLELETGGARETQYF. CDR3 in DNA: TGTGCCAGCAGTTTAGAGCTGGAGACAGGGGGCGCGCGGGAGACCCAGTACTTC.